The clone carrying this T cell receptor beta chain came up a few times. The source of the sample is a study of blood T cell repertoires in COVID-19. The overall study: The cDNA or gDNA used as material had been derived from T cells, B-cell-depleted T cells, or PBMCs.

The assay was immunoSEQ multiplex PCR, and TCRdb's table has in-frame clones only and misses some. This sample carries 300,000 to 350,000 clones, around 82% of them seen once, and the ten largest clones take 2.5% to 3%. The V end was cut by 5 bases, the J end by 6 bases, with 13 bases between. The CDR3 length is 13 residues. Germline CDR1 reads LGHNA; CDR2 reads YNFKEQ. Sequenced: peripheral blood. The receptor was derived from a man aged 25-45 years with active or convalescent COVID-19. The chain is built from TRBV4-2 and TRBJ1-2, with a weak D call TRBD1 (6 bases). The CDR3 nucleotides are TGTGCCAGCAGCGTACGACAGGCCGATGGCTACACCTTC. Translation gives CASSVRQADGYTF.